Described below is a single T cell receptor beta chain sequence and its context. J gave up 6 bases and V 1 base, and 6 bases lay outside the gene matches. This CDR3 has 14 amino acids. Germline assignment: CDR1 MNHEY and CDR2 SVGEGT. Method: immunoSEQ multiplex PCR; TCRdb's copy keeps in-frame clones and lacks some. This table has roughly 250,000 clones, 75% to 85% appearing once. This specimen belongs to a study of blood T cell repertoires in COVID-19. Turning to the study itself: The cDNA or gDNA used as material had been derived from T cells, B-cell-depleted T cells, or PBMCs.

Sequencing used peripheral blood. The TCR comes from a woman aged 60-70 years with active or convalescent COVID-19. The chain links TRBV6-2 or TRBV6-3 to TRBJ2-7, with 7 bases aligning to TRBD1. The CDR3 region is CASSYYGDRGEQYF. DNA of the CDR3: TGTGCCAGCAGTTACTACGGGGACAGAGGCGAGCAGTACTTC.